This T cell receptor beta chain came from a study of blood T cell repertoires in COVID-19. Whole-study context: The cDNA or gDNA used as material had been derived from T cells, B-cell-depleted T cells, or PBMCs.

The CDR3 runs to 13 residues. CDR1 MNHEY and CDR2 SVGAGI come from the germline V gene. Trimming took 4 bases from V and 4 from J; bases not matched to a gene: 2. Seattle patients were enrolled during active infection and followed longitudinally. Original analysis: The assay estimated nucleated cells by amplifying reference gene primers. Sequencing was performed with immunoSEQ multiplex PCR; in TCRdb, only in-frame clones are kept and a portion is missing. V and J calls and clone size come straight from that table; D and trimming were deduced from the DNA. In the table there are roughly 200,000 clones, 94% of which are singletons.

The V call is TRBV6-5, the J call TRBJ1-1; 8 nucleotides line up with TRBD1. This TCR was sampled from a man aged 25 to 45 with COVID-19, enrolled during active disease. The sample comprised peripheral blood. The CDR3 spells CASSSQGGTEAFF. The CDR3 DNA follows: TGTGCCAGCAGTTCACAGGGGGGCACTGAAGCTTTCTTT.